These 32 T cell receptor beta chains share one sample of origin, sequenced in a study of T cell responses to AZD1222 COVID-19 vaccine. Some clones are missing from TCRdb's copy, which holds only in-frame ones; the method was immunoSEQ multiplex PCR. Here the sample spans over 140,000 clones, roughly 92% being singletons. The sample was peripheral blood, taken 28 days after the second AZD1222 dose. Source of these receptors: an adult who received the AZD1222 COVID-19 vaccine.

The V and J genes are TRBV27 and TRBJ2-7, with 8 bases fitting TRBD1. Germline loops: CDR1 MNHEY, CDR2 SMNVEV (reference sequence). This CDR3 is built from 13 residues. The J segment lost 2 bases and the V segment lost 5 bases, leaving 2 bases of the junction unmatched. CDR3 DNA: TGTGCCAGCAGTGCGACAGGGGCCTACGAGCAGTACTTC. This encodes CASSATGAYEQYF.

The rearrangement links TRBV7-2 to TRBJ2-7; unclear D gene. Trimming cost V 2 bases and J 1 base, with 6 bases left between them. Germline values: CDR1 SGHTA, CDR2 FQGNSA. This CDR3 spans 13 amino acids. The CDR3 bases are TGTGCCAGCAGCTTACTACTATCCTACGAGCAGTACTTC. The encoded protein is CASSLLLSYEQYF.

The chain carries TRBV28 and TRBJ2-1, with D unresolved. The V gene lost 6 bases and the J gene lost 4 bases, with 7 bases spanning the gap. Germline assignment: CDR1 MDHEN and CDR2 SYDVKM. This CDR3 is 12 amino acids long. CDR3 residues: CASSDQYNEQFF. CDR3 nucleotides: TGTGCCAGCAGCGACCAATACAATGAGCAGTTCTTC.

The chain uses TRBV4-1 and TRBJ2-5; 9 positions agree with TRBD2. The CDR3 is made up of 16 amino acids. Germline values: CDR1 MGHRA, CDR2 YSYEKL. V shed 1 base, J shed 0 bases, and the junction held 3 bases outside the gene matches. The chain's CDR3 is CASSQAASGNQETQYF. The CDR3 DNA follows: TGCGCCAGCAGCCAAGCTGCTAGCGGGAACCAAGAGACCCAGTACTTC.

This rearrangement joins TRBV27 to TRBJ1-2, with D possibly TRBD1 on 6 matching bases. Germline lookup yields CDR1 MNHEY and CDR2 SMNVEV (reference sequence). The CDR3 extends over 14 amino acids. V was cut by 6 bases and J by 5 bases, with 16 bases left in between. In DNA form, the CDR3 reads TGTGCCAGCAGACCGAGGGGGGACTTTTATGGCTACACCTTC. Encoded protein: CASRPRGDFYGYTF.

The chain recombines TRBV15 with TRBJ2-3, with 8 bases fitting TRBD1. V dropped 3 bases and J dropped 1; count of bases not matched to a gene: 6. The CDR3 is 16 residues long. Germline V gene lookup returns CDR1 LNHNV and CDR2 YYDKDF (reference sequence). The CDR3 here is CATSRDRVLGTDTQYF. CDR3 bases: TGTGCCACCAGCAGGGACAGGGTCCTTGGCACAGATACGCAGTATTTT.

This clone counts as medium-sized. The rearrangement uses TRBV5-1 and TRBJ2-1, with TRBD2 matching 11 bases. J gave up 0 bases and V 4 bases, and 15 bases lay outside the gene matches. This CDR3 region has 20 residues. Germline CDR1 reads SGHRS; CDR2 reads YFSETQ. CDR3 bases: TGCGCCAGCAGCCTTTCAGTGGTCCTAGCGGGAGGTTACTCCTACAATGAGCAGTTCTTC. Translated, it gives CASSLSVVLAGGYSYNEQFF.

This clone was detected only once. This chain links TRBV5-1 with TRBJ2-1; TRBD2 aligns across 10 bases. CDR1 and CDR2 (germline): SGHRS, YFSETQ. This CDR3 is built from 16 residues. The trim removed 0 bases at V and 8 bases at J, leaving 8 bases unmatched. The CDR3: CASSLEWSSGSDEQFF. The DNA for the CDR3 is TGCGCCAGCAGCTTGGAGTGGTCTAGCGGGAGCGATGAGCAGTTCTTC. Supplemented by reference TRBV5-1 and TRBJ2-1, the full variable domain reads KAGVTQTPRYLIKTRGQQVTLSCSPISGHRSVSWYQQTPGQGLQFLFEYFSETQRNKGNFPGRFSGRQFSNSRSEMNVSTLELGDSALYLCASSLEWSSGSDEQFFGPGTRLTVL.

This clone showed up just a few times. This rearrangement joins TRBV12-3 or TRBV12-4 to TRBJ1-1, with a possible D match to TRBD1 (5 bases). Between the trimmed V and J ends, which lost 4 bases and 1 base, there was a span of 7 bases. CDR3 length: 13 residues. CDR3 sequence: CASSSTGNTEAFF. CDR3 DNA sequence: TGTGCCAGCAGTTCTACAGGGAACACTGAAGCTTTCTTT.

The chain combines TRBV19 with TRBJ2-5; TRBD1 agrees at 10 bases. The germline V gene encodes CDR1 LNHDA and CDR2 SQIVND (reference sequence). This CDR3 has 13 amino acids. V gave up 7 bases and J gave up 3 bases; unmatched junction bases: 2. CDR3 protein: CASKDRGKETQYF. The CDR3 bases are TGTGCCAGTAAGGACAGGGGGAAAGAGACCCAGTACTTC.

The sample holds one count of this clone. The chain combines TRBV28 with TRBJ2-7; D is perhaps TRBD2 (6 bases). Trimming cost V 6 bases and J 1 base, with 19 bases left between them. Germline V lookup: CDR1 MDHEN, CDR2 SYDVKM. This CDR3 has 16 amino acids. The CDR3 loop reads CASRPLRDLPSYEQYF. The CDR3 DNA reads as TGTGCCAGCAGGCCGCTCCGGGACTTGCCTTCCTACGAGCAGTACTTC.

This clone was found a few times. V and J are TRBV28 and TRBJ1-4, with a weak D call TRBD1 (5 bases). The CDR3 length is 15 residues. Per germline, CDR1 MDHEN and CDR2 SYDVKM. V lost 3 bases and J lost 10, with 18 bases in between. The CDR3 reads CASSFLSGAVGKLFF. CDR3 DNA sequence: TGTGCCAGCAGTTTCCTCAGTGGGGCGGTGGGAAAACTGTTTTTT.

The chain has TRBV5-4 and TRBJ1-2; D is perhaps TRBD1 (6 bases). The CDR3 runs to 16 residues. Germline values: CDR1 SGHNT, CDR2 YYREEE (reference sequence). V dropped 4 bases and J dropped 0 bases, with 16 bases sitting between them. The CDR3 nucleotides are TGTGCCAGCAGCGGAGGGGGTTTAACTGCTAACTATGGCTACACCTTC. Translation: CASSGGGLTANYGYTF. Drawing the rest from reference TRBV5-4 and TRBJ1-2, the complete variable domain is ETGVTQSPTHLIKTRGQQVTLRCSSQSGHNTVSWYQQALGQGPQFIFQYYREEENGRGNFPPRFSGLQFPNYSSELNVNALELDDSALYLCASSGGGLTANYGYTFGSGTRLTVV.

The V and J genes are TRBV3-1 (or the pseudogene TRBV3-2) and TRBJ1-1; D might be TRBD1 (5 bases). The CDR3 consists of 12 residues. CDR1 and CDR2 (germline): LGHDT, YNNKEL (reference sequence). Trimming left V 1 base short and J 11 bases short, with 11 bases between. CDR3 in DNA: TGTGCCAGCAGCCAAGGCGGCAGGGAGGCTTTCTTT. This codes for CASSQGGREAFF.

As regards this clone: The identical CDR3 is also encoded by other nucleotide sequences in the sample. The chain joins TRBV28 to TRBJ1-2; a possible D gene is TRBD1 (5 bases). The CDR3 is made up of 12 amino acids. Germline CDR1 reads MDHEN; CDR2 reads SYDVKM. Trimming left V 2 bases short and J 7 bases short, with 8 bases between. Written as DNA, the CDR3 is TGTGCCAGCAGTTTACAGGGAATTGGCTACACCTTC. It is translated as CASSLQGIGYTF.

V is TRBV5-5 and J is TRBJ1-5; tentatively, D is TRBD1 (6 bases). CDR3 length equals 15 residues. Germline V gene data show CDR1 as SGHKS and CDR2 as YYEKEE (reference sequence). V gave up 2 bases and J gave up 8 bases, with 17 bases separating them. The CDR3 nucleotides read TGTGCCAGCAGCTTCTTCCCAGGGGCAATCGAGCCCCAGCATTTT. Protein: CASSFFPGAIEPQHF.

This chain joins TRBV6-2 or TRBV6-3 and TRBJ1-5; weak D call: TRBD1 (6 bases). CDR3 size: 20 residues. Per germline, CDR1 MNHEY and CDR2 SVGEGT. V was pared by 5 bases and J by 9 bases, with 35 bases between. CDR3 region: CASSGQIPGGGFLRDGPQHF. The CDR3 coding sequence is TGTGCCAGCAGTGGCCAAATTCCGGGGGGGGGCTTCCTTCGGGACGGGCCCCAGCATTTT.

This chain links TRBV29-1 with TRBJ1-2, with D unresolved. CDR3 length equals 12 residues. Trimming took off 3 bases at V and 2 bases at J, with 7 bases between the two ends. Germline V gene data show CDR1 as SQVTM and CDR2 as ANQGSEA. CDR3 DNA sequence: TGCAGCGTTGAGATGCACAACTATGGCTACACCTTC. Translation: CSVEMHNYGYTF.

The rearrangement uses TRBV16 and TRBJ2-1; D is uncertain. Germline V lookup: CDR1 KGHSY, CDR2 FQNENV. Trimming left V 0 bases short and J 4 bases short, with 10 bases between. The CDR3 runs to 15 residues. The CDR3 loop is CASSQSSSYYNEQFF. DNA of the CDR3: TGTGCCAGCAGCCAATCGAGTAGTTATTACAATGAGCAGTTCTTC.

This chain's CDR3 is CASSLSLRTSNTGELFF. The CDR3 DNA follows: TGTGCCAGCAGCTTGTCGTTGAGGACTAGTAACACCGGGGAGCTGTTTTTT. V is TRBV11-3 and J is TRBJ2-2; 7 nucleotides agree with TRBD2. V was clipped by 3 bases and J by 2 bases; unmatched bases: 9. Germline CDR1 is SGHNT and CDR2 is YENEEA. This CDR3 has 17 amino acids.

A few counts support this clone. The gene calls are TRBV4-2 and TRBJ1-3; 8 bases are shared with TRBD1. Germline V CDR1 and CDR2: LGHNA, YNFKEQ. J was trimmed by 0 bases and V by 3 bases; bases with no gene match: 4. The CDR3 is made up of 16 amino acids. The CDR3 DNA is TGTGCCAGCAGCCAGGCCGACAGGGGCTCTGGAAACACCATATATTTT. Translating gives CASSQADRGSGNTIYF.

This clone appeared a single time. The rearrangement uses TRBV10-3 and TRBJ1-1; D is unclear. Trimming pared 0 bases from V and 6 bases from J, leaving 8 bases between. CDR1 and CDR2 (germline): ENHRY, SYGVKD. The CDR3 loop spans 13 amino acids. CDR3 coding DNA: TGTGCCATCAGTGAGTCGGGGTCTGCTGAAGCTTTCTTT. Translation gives CAISESGSAEAFF.

The CDR3 loop reads CASSEALAGGHLRETQYF. CDR3 in DNA: TGTGCCAGCAGTGAAGCACTAGCGGGAGGCCACTTACGGGAGACCCAGTACTTC. This sequence joins TRBV6-1 and TRBJ2-5; TRBD2 matches 12 bases. The CDR3 runs to 18 residues. V was pared by 0 bases and J by 5 bases, with 10 bases of the junction left unmatched. CDR1 is MNHNS, CDR2 SASEGT, per germline.

The chain is built from TRBV12-3 or TRBV12-4 and TRBJ2-1; D might be TRBD1 or TRBD2, each matching 5 bases. V was pared by 4 bases and J by 3 bases, with 7 bases between. The CDR3 is 13 amino acids. CDR3 nucleotide sequence: TGTGCCAGCAGTTGGGACGTCTACAATGAGCAGTTCTTC. Its translation is CASSWDVYNEQFF.

The CDR3 region is CASSLRGLAKNIQYF. The CDR3, as DNA: TGTGCCAGCAGTTTGAGGGGCCTAGCCAAAAACATTCAGTACTTC. The V gene is TRBV5-6, the J gene TRBJ2-4, with D possibly called TRBD1 or TRBD2 (5 bases each). Germline V gives CDR1 SGHDT, CDR2 YYEEEE. Trimming took 5 bases from V and 0 from J, leaving 12 bases between them. The CDR3 extends over 15 amino acids.

V and J are TRBV2 and TRBJ2-2; TRBD1 might be the D (5 bases). The germline V and J ends were trimmed by 3 bases and 6 bases, with 17 bases remaining between them. The CDR3 contains 16 residues. Per germline, CDR1 SNHLY and CDR2 FYNNEI. CDR3 loop: CASSDQGSMDAGELFF. For the CDR3, the DNA is TGTGCCAGCAGTGATCAGGGCTCGATGGATGCCGGGGAGCTGTTTTTT.

This clone was counted between two and nine times. The gene calls are TRBV12-3 or TRBV12-4 and TRBJ2-1; TRBD2 matches at 7 bases. This CDR3 region has 13 residues. V dropped 8 bases and J dropped 7; count of bases not matched to a gene: 8. The CDR3 sequence is CASSSSGINEQFF. CDR3 nucleotides: TGTGCCAGCTCATCGAGCGGGATTAATGAGCAGTTCTTC.

V usage is TRBV5-1 and J usage is TRBJ2-1, with D possibly being TRBD2 (6 bases). The CDR3 runs to 15 residues. Germline V gene lookup returns CDR1 SGHRS and CDR2 YFSETQ. Trimming pared 7 bases from V and 0 bases from J, leaving 14 bases between. The CDR3, as DNA: TGCGCCAGCTCGGGACTTCCCAGCTCCTACAATGAGCAGTTCTTC. Encoded protein: CASSGLPSSYNEQFF. Full variable domain (remainder filled in from reference TRBV5-1 and TRBJ2-1): KAGVTQTPRYLIKTRGQQVTLSCSPISGHRSVSWYQQTPGQGLQFLFEYFSETQRNKGNFPGRFSGRQFSNSRSEMNVSTLELGDSALYLCASSGLPSSYNEQFFGPGTRLTVL.

J is TRBJ2-1 and V is TRBV5-1, with TRBD1 matching 7 bases. Unmatched junction bases numbered 3, after V lost 1 base and J lost 5 bases. The CDR3 runs to 14 residues. Per germline, CDR1 SGHRS and CDR2 YFSETQ. The CDR3 loop is CASSLWDSDNEQFF. The CDR3 DNA is TGCGCCAGCAGCTTGTGGGACAGTGACAATGAGCAGTTCTTC.

This clone was picked up a small number of times. The CDR3 reads CASSQSGSGWTGQPDSNQPQHF. The DNA for the CDR3 is TGCGCCAGCAGTCAGTCGGGGTCCGGTTGGACAGGTCAACCTGATAGCAATCAGCCCCAGCATTTT. This chain uses TRBV23-1 with TRBJ1-5, with 7 bases identical to TRBD1. TRBV23-1 is an ORF; its function is uncertain. Losses at the gene ends were 3 bases for V and 0 bases for J; bases not matched to a gene: 23. The CDR3 spans 22 residues.

The chain employs TRBV13 and TRBJ2-1; TRBD1 or TRBD2 may be the D gene (5 bases each). Germline CDR1 and CDR2: PRHDT and FYEKMQ (reference sequence). The ends were cut back, 11 bases at V and 8 bases at J, with 16 bases in the middle. The CDR3 extends over 12 amino acids. The CDR3 loop reads CACREQGDEQFF. Here the CDR3 DNA reads TGTGCCTGCCGGGAACAAGGGGATGAGCAGTTCTTC.

This chain links TRBV5-1 with TRBJ2-4, with 10 bases aligning to TRBD1. Looked up from germline, CDR1 is SGHRS and CDR2 is YFSETQ. The CDR3 is 15 amino acids. The V and J ends lost 4 bases and 6 bases, in that order; junction bases with no gene match: 7. CDR3 residues: CASSRGTGAGNIQYF. CDR3 bases: TGCGCCAGCAGCCGTGGGACAGGGGCCGGAAACATTCAGTACTTC.